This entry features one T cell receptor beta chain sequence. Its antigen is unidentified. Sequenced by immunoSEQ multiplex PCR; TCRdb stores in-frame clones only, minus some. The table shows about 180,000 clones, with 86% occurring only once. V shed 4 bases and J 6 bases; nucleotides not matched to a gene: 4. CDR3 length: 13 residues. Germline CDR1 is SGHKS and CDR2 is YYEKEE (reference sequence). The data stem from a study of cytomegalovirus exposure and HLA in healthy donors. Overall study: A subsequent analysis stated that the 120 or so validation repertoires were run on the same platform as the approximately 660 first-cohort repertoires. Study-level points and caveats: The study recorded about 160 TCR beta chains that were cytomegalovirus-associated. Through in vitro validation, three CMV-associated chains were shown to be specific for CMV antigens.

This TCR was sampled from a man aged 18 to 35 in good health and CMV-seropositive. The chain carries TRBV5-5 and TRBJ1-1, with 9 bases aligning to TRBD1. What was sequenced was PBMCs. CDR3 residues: CASSPDRGSEAFF. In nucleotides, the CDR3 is TGTGCCAGCAGCCCGGACAGGGGCTCTGAAGCTTTCTTT.